These 10 T cell receptor beta chains were sequenced from one sample in a study of human T cells and chemical hapten exposure. TCRdb reprocessed the RACE reads with MiXCR, giving one entry per CDR3 protein. The repertoire holds some 400,000 distinct CDR3 sequences, less than 6.5% seen once, with just over 2.5% in the top ten. Time point denoted: pre-sensitization, week 0. As for treatment: therapeutic diphenylcyclopropenone sensitization with weekly scalp DPC. The starting material was whole blood, obtained in connection with sensitization to the hapten diphenylcyclopropenone (DPC). Every receptor here comes from a woman in her 50s with alopecia areata. Some clones in this sample may be carry-over from other donors' samples.

This clonotype appeared a few times. The chain uses TRBV3-1 and TRBJ2-5; a possible D gene is TRBD2 (5 bases). The CDR3 contains 15 residues. The germline V gene encodes CDR1 LGHDT and CDR2 YNNKEL (reference sequence). Deletions cut 0 bases from V and 4 bases from J, with 12 bases between. The CDR3 sequence: CASSQDASEGETQYF. CDR3 nucleotide sequence: TGTGCCAGCAGCCAAGATGCCAGCGAGGGAGAGACCCAGTACTTC.

At least ten counts were recorded for this clonotype. The V gene is TRBV6-5, the J gene TRBJ2-7; the D gene is possibly TRBD2 (6 bases). The germline gives CDR1 MNHEY, CDR2 SVGAGI. The V gene lost 2 bases and the J gene lost 1 base, with 12 bases spanning the gap. This CDR3 spans 15 amino acids. The CDR3 DNA follows: TGTGCCAGCAGTTACGCGGCGGGGACTTCCTACGAGCAGTACTTC. This sequence encodes CASSYAAGTSYEQYF.

This clonotype was seen ten or more times. The chain couples TRBV7-8 to TRBJ2-7; 12 bases are shared with TRBD2. From germline, CDR1 is SGHVS and CDR2 FQNEAQ. Unmatched junction bases numbered 6, after V lost 5 bases and J lost 4 bases. The CDR3 has 15 amino acids. CDR3 coding DNA: TGTGCCAGCAGCCGGCCGACTAGCGGGAGTTACGAGCAGTACTTC. Translated: CASSRPTSGSYEQYF.

The V call is TRBV27, the J call TRBJ1-5; D not resolved. Germline V CDR1 and CDR2: MNHEY, SMNVEV (reference sequence). The CDR3 length is 13 residues. V shed 2 bases and J shed 5 bases, with 7 bases lying between them. The CDR3 is CASSLGYHQPQHF. The CDR3 DNA sequence: TGTGCCAGCAGTTTAGGTTATCATCAGCCCCAGCATTTT.

There are many counts of this clonotype. CDR3 coding DNA: TGTGCCAGCAGTGAAAGCGGTTGGCAGTACTTC. This codes for CASSESGWQYF. The chain recombines TRBV2 with TRBJ2-7; D is perhaps TRBD2 (5 bases). The CDR3 has 11 residues. Germline CDR1 and CDR2: SNHLY and FYNNEI. The ends were cut back, 2 bases at V and 9 bases at J, with 8 bases in the middle.

In its sample, this clonotype was seen many times. The chain links TRBV11-2 to TRBJ2-1; possibly TRBD1 or TRBD2 for D (5 bases each). V was clipped by 1 base and J by 7 bases, with 14 bases between them. There are 15 residues in the CDR3. Germline values: CDR1 SGHAT, CDR2 FQNNGV. CDR3 in DNA: TGTGCCAGCAGCTTAGCGGGGTCTCCAGGGAATGAGCAGTTCTTC. Amino acid sequence: CASSLAGSPGNEQFF.

This clonotype appeared many times. The chain recombines TRBV7-9 with TRBJ2-7; 11 bases are shared with TRBD1. Trimming cost V 4 bases and J 3 bases; bases outside gene matches: 11. The germline CDR1 and CDR2 sequences are SEHNR and FQNEAQ (reference sequence). The CDR3 consists of 17 residues. The CDR3 here is CASSSPVPDRGLYEQYF. In DNA form, the CDR3 reads TGTGCCAGCAGCTCCCCGGTCCCGGACAGGGGGCTCTACGAGCAGTACTTC.

This clonotype has ten or more counts. The chain uses TRBV29-1 and TRBJ2-1; 8 nucleotides agree with TRBD2. Germline V CDR1 and CDR2: SQVTM, ANQGSEA. This CDR3 has 16 amino acids. V shed 4 bases, J shed 1 base, and the junction held 9 bases outside the gene matches. The DNA of the CDR3 is TGCAGCGTTGTTCTTTTAGCGGGAACGTCCTACAATGAGCAGTTCTTC. Translated: CSVVLLAGTSYNEQFF.

This clonotype was counted at least ten times. The chain employs TRBV7-9 and TRBJ2-1, with D maybe TRBD1 (6 bases). CDR3 length: 14 amino acids. V was cut by 5 bases and J by 4 bases, with 12 bases left in between. The germline V gene encodes CDR1 SEHNR and CDR2 FQNEAQ (reference sequence). The CDR3 sequence: CASSSTGMYNEQFF. In nucleotides, the CDR3 is TGTGCCAGCAGCAGCACAGGGATGTACAATGAGCAGTTCTTC.

This clonotype showed up just a few times. This chain connects TRBV5-4 to TRBJ1-2, with D uncertain. The germline gives CDR1 SGHNT, CDR2 YYREEE (reference sequence). The CDR3 is made up of 12 amino acids. V lost 1 base and J 6 bases, leaving 7 bases between the germline ends. This CDR3 is CASSLLGNGYTF. For the CDR3, the DNA is TGTGCCAGCAGCTTGCTGGGGAATGGCTACACCTTC.